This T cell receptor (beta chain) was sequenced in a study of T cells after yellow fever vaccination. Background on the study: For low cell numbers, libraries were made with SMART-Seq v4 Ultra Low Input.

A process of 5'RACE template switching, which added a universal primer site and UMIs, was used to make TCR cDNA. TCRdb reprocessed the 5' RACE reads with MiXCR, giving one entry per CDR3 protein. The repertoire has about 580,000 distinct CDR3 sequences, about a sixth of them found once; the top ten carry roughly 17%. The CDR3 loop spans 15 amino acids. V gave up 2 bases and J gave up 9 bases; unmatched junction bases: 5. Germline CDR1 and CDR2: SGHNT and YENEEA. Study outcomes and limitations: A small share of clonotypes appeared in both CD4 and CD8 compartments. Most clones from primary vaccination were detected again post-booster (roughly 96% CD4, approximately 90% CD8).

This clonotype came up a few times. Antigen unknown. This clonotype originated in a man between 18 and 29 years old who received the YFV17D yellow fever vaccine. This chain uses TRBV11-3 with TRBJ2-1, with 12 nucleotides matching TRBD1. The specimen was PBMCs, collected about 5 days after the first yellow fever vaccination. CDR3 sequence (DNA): TGTGCCAGCAGCTTAAGGGGACAGGGGGCTAGTGAGCAGTTCTTC. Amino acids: CASSLRGQGASEQFF.